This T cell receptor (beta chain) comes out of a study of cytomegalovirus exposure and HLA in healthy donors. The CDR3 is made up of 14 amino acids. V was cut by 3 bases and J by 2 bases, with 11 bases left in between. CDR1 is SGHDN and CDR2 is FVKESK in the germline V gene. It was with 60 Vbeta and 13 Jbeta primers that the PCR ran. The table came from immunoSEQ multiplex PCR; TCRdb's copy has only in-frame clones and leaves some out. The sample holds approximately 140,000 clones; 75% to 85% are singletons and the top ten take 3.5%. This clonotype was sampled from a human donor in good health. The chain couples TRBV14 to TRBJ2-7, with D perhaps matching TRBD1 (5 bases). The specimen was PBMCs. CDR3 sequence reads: CASSQVRGPYEQYF. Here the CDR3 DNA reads TGTGCCAGCAGCCAGGTTAGGGGCCCCTACGAGCAGTACTTC.